The 15 T cell receptor beta chains below all came from one sample that was sequenced in a study of cytomegalovirus exposure and HLA in healthy donors. In the PCR, 60 Vbeta and 13 Jbeta primers were used. This table comes from immunoSEQ multiplex PCR, and its TCRdb copy is limited to in-frame clones, with some not included. The sample holds approximately 170,000 clones; about 77% are singletons and the top ten take over 4%. The sequencing sample was made of PBMCs. The receptors derive from a man aged 25-45 years in good health and CMV-seropositive.

The chain is built from TRBV10-3 and TRBJ1-3, with D possibly being TRBD1 (6 bases). Germline CDR1 reads ENHRY; CDR2 reads SYGVKD. The V and J ends lost 2 bases and 0 bases respectively, with 11 bases between them. There are 16 residues in the CDR3. This CDR3 reads CAISEGGRTSGNTIYF. The CDR3 nucleotides read TGTGCCATCAGTGAGGGGGGCAGGACCTCTGGAAACACCATATATTTT.

The rearrangement links TRBV5-1 to TRBJ1-4; 8 bases line up with TRBD1. The CDR3 spans 15 residues. With V trimmed by 8 bases and J by 0 bases, 6 bases remained unmatched. CDR1 and CDR2 from the germline V gene are SGHRS and YFSETQ. The CDR3 coding sequence is TGCGCCAGTTCCGGGACAGGAGCAACTAATGAAAAACTGTTTTTT. The encoded protein is CASSGTGATNEKLFF.

V is TRBV7-8 and J is TRBJ1-5, with D unclear. Trimming removed 1 base at V and 6 bases at J, with 25 bases between. Per the germline V gene, CDR1 is SGHVS and CDR2 is FQNEAQ. The CDR3 length is 19 residues. CDR3 loop: CASSLDLPRPREGSQPQHF. The CDR3 nucleotides read TGTGCCAGCAGCTTAGACCTCCCTCGCCCAAGGGAAGGGAGTCAGCCCCAGCATTTT. The entire variable domain, with the rest obtained from reference TRBV7-8 and TRBJ1-5, is as follows: GAGVSQSPRYKVAKRGQDVALRCDPISGHVSLFWYQQALGQGPEFLTYFQNEAQLDKSGLPSDRFFAERPEGSVSTLKIQRTQQEDSAVYLCASSLDLPRPREGSQPQHFGDGTRLSIL.

This chain links TRBV19 with TRBJ1-5, with no clear D. V lost 7 bases and J 2 bases, leaving 15 bases between the germline ends. This CDR3 is 15 amino acids long. Germline V gives CDR1 LNHDA, CDR2 SQIVND (reference sequence). CDR3 amino acids: CASTRSEGGNQPQHF. CDR3 DNA: TGTGCCAGTACCCGGAGCGAGGGCGGCAATCAGCCCCAGCATTTT.

The chain employs TRBV5-1 and TRBJ2-3, with TRBD2 matching 13 bases. Per germline, CDR1 SGHRS and CDR2 YFSETQ. V was pared by 10 bases and J by 6 bases, with 11 bases of the junction left unmatched. The CDR3 extends over 15 amino acids. The CDR3 sequence is CAGTLAGGPRDTQYF. The CDR3 DNA follows: TGCGCCGGAACACTAGCGGGAGGGCCCCGGGATACGCAGTATTTT.

This chain links TRBV7-9 with TRBJ2-7; 7 positions agree with TRBD2. V lost 5 bases, J lost 0 bases, and 7 bases stayed unmatched. Germline values: CDR1 SEHNR, CDR2 FQNEAQ (reference sequence). The CDR3 extends over 15 amino acids. CDR3 region: CASSPWEGSSYEQYF. The CDR3 DNA is TGTGCCAGCAGCCCCTGGGAGGGTTCCTCCTACGAGCAGTACTTC. The entire variable domain, with the rest obtained from reference TRBV7-9 and TRBJ2-7, is as follows: DTGVSQNPRHKITKRGQNVTFRCDPISEHNRLYWYRQTLGQGPEFLTYFQNEAQLEKSRLLSDRFSAERPKGSFSTLEIQRTEQGDSAMYLCASSPWEGSSYEQYFGPGTRLTVT.

The chain joins TRBV5-1 to TRBJ1-3, with D perhaps TRBD1 (6 bases). The CDR3 contains 16 residues. V lost 0 bases and J lost 2, with 12 bases in between. Germline CDR1 SGHRS, CDR2 YFSETQ. The CDR3 sequence is CASSLAGTLTGNTIYF. The CDR3 DNA is TGCGCCAGCAGCTTGGCAGGGACACTTACTGGAAACACCATATATTTT.

This clone was seen only a few times. The chain uses TRBV11-3 and TRBJ2-7; weak D call: TRBD2 (5 bases). Germline values: CDR1 SGHNT, CDR2 YENEEA. The CDR3 covers 14 residues. V dropped 5 bases and J dropped 0 bases, with 11 bases sitting between them. The CDR3 sequence is CASSVHRGSYEQYF. The CDR3 region has the DNA TGTGCCAGCAGCGTACACCGGGGCTCCTACGAGCAGTACTTC.

The J gene is TRBJ1-1, the V gene TRBV30; TRBD1 might be the D (5 bases). The germline V gene encodes CDR1 GTSNPN and CDR2 SVGIG (reference sequence). The V and J ends lost 5 bases and 9 bases respectively, with 10 bases between them. The CDR3 runs to 10 residues. CDR3 in DNA: TGTGCCTGGGTTGGGGCCCAAGCTTTCTTT. Residues: CAWVGAQAFF.

This rearrangement joins TRBV4-1 to TRBJ2-5, with 8 positions matching TRBD1. The J call may not be correct, given that the DNA end is closer to TRBJ2-7. Germline CDR1 MGHRA, CDR2 YSYEKL. The CDR3 contains 16 residues. Written as DNA, the CDR3 is TGCGCCAGCAGCCAAGAAGTTGGGACAGGAGTTTACGAGCAGTACTTC. Protein product: CASSQEVGTGVYEQYF.

The gene calls are TRBV6-5 and TRBJ2-1; 8 nucleotides match TRBD1. The CDR3 has 16 residues. Losses at the gene ends were 2 bases for V and 4 bases for J; bases not matched to a gene: 7. From germline, CDR1 is MNHEY and CDR2 SVGAGI. CDR3 amino acids: CASSYGGTGRYNEQFF. CDR3 DNA sequence: TGTGCCAGCAGTTACGGGGGGACAGGCCGTTACAATGAGCAGTTCTTC.

The chain joins TRBV7-9 to TRBJ1-2; TRBD1 aligns across 8 bases. CDR1 and CDR2 from the germline V gene are SEHNR and FQNEAQ (reference sequence). The CDR3 runs 14 residues. After removal of 2 bases from V and 6 bases from J, the junction contained 5 bases not matched to a gene. The CDR3 region is CASSLQGASNGYTF. The DNA of the CDR3 is TGTGCCAGCAGCTTACAGGGGGCGAGTAATGGCTACACCTTC.

This rearrangement joins TRBV15 to TRBJ2-1; D is unclear. V lost 0 bases to trimming and J lost 1 base, with 10 bases between them. The CDR3 is made up of 16 amino acids. Germline V CDR1 and CDR2: LNHNV, YYDKDF (reference sequence). CDR3 protein: CATSRDRRNSYNEQFF. The CDR3 DNA reads TGTGCCACCAGCAGAGATAGGCGGAATTCCTACAATGAGCAGTTCTTC.

This clone occurred a few times. J is TRBJ2-7 and V is TRBV7-6; 15 nucleotides agree with TRBD2. With 6 bases clipped from V and 6 bases from J, the junction kept 12 bases outside the gene matches. Germline CDR1 is SGHVS and CDR2 is FNYEAQ. The CDR3 loop spans 17 amino acids. Written as DNA, the CDR3 is TGTGCCAGCAGTTCCGGACTAGCGGGGGGGCCTAATCGCGAGCAGTACTTC. Translated: CASSSGLAGGPNREQYF.

This clone was seen only once. The chain uses TRBV11-2 and TRBJ2-1; no firm D call. The CDR3 covers 15 residues. V was cut by 1 base and J by 9 bases, with 16 bases left in between. Germline V gene data show CDR1 as SGHAT and CDR2 as FQNNGV. The CDR3 DNA follows: TGTGCCAGCAGCTTAGGAGAGCCGCGGCTGGTTGAGCAGTTCTTC. Encoded protein: CASSLGEPRLVEQFF.